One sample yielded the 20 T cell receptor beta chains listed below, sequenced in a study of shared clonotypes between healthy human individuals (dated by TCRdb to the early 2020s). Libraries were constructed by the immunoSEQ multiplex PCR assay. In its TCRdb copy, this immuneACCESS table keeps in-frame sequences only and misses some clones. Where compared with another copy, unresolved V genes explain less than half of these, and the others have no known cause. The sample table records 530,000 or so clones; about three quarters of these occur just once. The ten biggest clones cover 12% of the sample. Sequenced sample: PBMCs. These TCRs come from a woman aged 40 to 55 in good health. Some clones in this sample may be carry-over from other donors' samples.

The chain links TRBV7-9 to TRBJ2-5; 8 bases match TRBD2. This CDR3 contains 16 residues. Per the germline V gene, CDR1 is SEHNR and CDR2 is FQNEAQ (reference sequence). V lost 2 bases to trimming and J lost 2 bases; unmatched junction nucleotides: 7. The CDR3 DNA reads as TGTGCCAGCAGCTTAAAGGTTAGCGGGGCACAAGAGACCCAGTACTTC. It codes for CASSLKVSGAQETQYF.

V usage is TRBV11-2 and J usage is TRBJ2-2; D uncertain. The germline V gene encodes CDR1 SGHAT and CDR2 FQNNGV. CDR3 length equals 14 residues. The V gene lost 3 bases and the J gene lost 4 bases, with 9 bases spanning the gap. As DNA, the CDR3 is TGTGCCAGCAGCTTGAACACGGCCACCGGGGAGCTGTTTTTT. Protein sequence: CASSLNTATGELFF.

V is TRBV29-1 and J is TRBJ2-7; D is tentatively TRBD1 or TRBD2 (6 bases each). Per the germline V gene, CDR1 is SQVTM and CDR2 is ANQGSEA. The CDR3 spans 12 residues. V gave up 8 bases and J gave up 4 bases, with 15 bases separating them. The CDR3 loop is CSPRGGRYEQYF. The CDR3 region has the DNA TGCAGCCCCCGAGGGGGGCGGTACGAGCAGTACTTC.

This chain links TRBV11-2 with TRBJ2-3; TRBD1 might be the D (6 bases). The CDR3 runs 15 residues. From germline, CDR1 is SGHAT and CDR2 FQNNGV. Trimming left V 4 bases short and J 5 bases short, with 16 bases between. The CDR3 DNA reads TGTGCCAGCAGCTCGAGGGGGAACAGTGAAGATACGCAGTATTTT. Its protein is CASSSRGNSEDTQYF.

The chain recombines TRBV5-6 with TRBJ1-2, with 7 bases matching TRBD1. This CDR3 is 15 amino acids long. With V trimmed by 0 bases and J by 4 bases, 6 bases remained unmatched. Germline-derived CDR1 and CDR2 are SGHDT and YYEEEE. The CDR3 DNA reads TGTGCCAGCAGCTTGGTTGACAGGGAGCTCTATGGCTACACCTTC. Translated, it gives CASSLVDRELYGYTF.

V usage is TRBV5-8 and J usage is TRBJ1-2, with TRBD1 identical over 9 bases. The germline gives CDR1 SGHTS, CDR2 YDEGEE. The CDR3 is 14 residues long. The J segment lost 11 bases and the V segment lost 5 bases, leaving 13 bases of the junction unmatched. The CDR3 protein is CASRPVGDRVRYTF. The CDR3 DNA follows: TGTGCCAGCAGACCGGTCGGGGACAGGGTTCGTTACACCTTC.

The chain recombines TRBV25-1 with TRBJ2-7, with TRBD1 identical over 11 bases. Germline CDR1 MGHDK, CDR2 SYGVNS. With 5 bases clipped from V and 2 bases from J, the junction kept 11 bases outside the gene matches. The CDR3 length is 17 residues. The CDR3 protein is CASSRTGGVGGAYEQYF. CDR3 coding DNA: TGTGCCAGCAGTCGGACAGGGGGCGTCGGGGGGGCCTACGAGCAGTACTTC.

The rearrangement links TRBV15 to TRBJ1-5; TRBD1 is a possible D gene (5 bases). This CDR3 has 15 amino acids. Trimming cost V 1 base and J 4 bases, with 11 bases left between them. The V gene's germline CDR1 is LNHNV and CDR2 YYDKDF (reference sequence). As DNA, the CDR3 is TGTGCCACCAGCAGAGGACAGTTCATTAATCAGCCCCAGCATTTT. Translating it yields CATSRGQFINQPQHF. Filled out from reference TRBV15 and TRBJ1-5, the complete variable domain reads DAMVIQNPRYQVTQFGKPVTLSCSQTLNHNVMYWYQQKSSQAPKLLFHYYDKDFNNEADTPDNFQSRRPNTSFCFLDIRSPGLGDTAMYLCATSRGQFINQPQHFGDGTRLSIL.

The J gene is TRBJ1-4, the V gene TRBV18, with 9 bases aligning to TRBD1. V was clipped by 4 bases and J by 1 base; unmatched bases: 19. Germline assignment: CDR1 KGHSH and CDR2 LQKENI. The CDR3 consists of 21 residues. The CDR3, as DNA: TGTGCCAGCTCACTTCGGGGACTACAGGGGGCCCTCGGAAGAACTAATGAAAAACTGTTTTTT. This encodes CASSLRGLQGALGRTNEKLFF.

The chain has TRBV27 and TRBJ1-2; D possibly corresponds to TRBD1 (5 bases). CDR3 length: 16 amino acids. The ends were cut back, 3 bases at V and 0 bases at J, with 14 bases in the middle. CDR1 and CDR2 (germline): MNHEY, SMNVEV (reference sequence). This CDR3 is CASSLGSGGTNYGYTF. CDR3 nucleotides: TGTGCCAGCAGTTTGGGGTCCGGGGGAACTAACTATGGCTACACCTTC.

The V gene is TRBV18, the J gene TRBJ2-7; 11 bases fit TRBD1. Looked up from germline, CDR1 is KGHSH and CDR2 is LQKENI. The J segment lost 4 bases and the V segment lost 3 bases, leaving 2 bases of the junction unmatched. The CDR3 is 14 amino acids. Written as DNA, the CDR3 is TGTGCCAGCTCACCGGACAGGGGGCAATACGAGCAGTACTTC. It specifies CASSPDRGQYEQYF.

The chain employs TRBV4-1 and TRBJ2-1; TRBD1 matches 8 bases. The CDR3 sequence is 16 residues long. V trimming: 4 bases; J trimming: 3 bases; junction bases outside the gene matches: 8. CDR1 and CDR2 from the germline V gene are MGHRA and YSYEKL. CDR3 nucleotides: TGCGCCAGCAGCCCCTCAGGGGACAGGATCTACAATGAGCAGTTCTTC. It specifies CASSPSGDRIYNEQFF.

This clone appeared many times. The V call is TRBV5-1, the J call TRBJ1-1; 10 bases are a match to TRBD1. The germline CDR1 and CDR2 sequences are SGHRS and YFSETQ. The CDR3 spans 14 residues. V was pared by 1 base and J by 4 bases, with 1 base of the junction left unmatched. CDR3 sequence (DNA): TGCGCCAGCAGCTTGAGGACAGGGGGCACTGAAGCTTTCTTT. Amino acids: CASSLRTGGTEAFF.

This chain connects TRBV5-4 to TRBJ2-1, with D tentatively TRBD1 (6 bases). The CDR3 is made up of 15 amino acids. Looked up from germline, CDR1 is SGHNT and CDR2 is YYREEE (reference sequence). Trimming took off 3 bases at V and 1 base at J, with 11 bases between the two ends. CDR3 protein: CASSSPRGSYNEQFF. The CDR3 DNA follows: TGTGCCAGCAGCTCCCCCAGGGGATCCTACAATGAGCAGTTCTTC.

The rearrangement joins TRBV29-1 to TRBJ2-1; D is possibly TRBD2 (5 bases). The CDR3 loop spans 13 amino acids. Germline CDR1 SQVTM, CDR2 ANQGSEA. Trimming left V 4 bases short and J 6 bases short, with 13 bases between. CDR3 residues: CSVGEGEGNEQFF. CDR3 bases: TGCAGCGTTGGAGAGGGAGAGGGCAATGAGCAGTTCTTC.

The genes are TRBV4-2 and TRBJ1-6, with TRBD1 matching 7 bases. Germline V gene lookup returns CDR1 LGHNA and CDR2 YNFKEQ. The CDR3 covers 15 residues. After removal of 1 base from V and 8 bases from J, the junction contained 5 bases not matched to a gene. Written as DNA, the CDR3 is TGTGCCAGCAGCCAAGGGGAGGGGGCGGATTCACCCCTCCACTTT. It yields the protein CASSQGEGADSPLHF.

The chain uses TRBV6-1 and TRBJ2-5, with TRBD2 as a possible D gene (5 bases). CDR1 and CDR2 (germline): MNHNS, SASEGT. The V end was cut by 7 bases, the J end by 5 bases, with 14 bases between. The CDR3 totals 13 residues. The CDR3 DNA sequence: TGTGCCAGCAATACAGCGGTCGGGGAGACCCAGTACTTC. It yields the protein CASNTAVGETQYF.

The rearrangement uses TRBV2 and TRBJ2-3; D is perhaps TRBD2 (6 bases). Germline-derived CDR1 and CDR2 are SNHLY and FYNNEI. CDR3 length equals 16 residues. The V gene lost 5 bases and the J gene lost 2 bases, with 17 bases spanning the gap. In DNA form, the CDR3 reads TGTGCCAGCAGTCTGGGACTTACTCCTTACACAGATACGCAGTATTTT. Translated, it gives CASSLGLTPYTDTQYF.

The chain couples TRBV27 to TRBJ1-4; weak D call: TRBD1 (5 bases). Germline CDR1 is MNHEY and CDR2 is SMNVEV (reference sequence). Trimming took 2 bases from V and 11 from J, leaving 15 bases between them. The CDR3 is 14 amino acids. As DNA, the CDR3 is TGTGCCAGCAGTTTAACCCCTTCGGGGGTGAAACTGTTTTTT. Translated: CASSLTPSGVKLFF.

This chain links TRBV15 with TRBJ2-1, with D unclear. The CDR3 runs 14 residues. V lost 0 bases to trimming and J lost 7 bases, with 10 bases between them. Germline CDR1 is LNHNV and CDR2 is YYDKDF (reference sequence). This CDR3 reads CATSRDLSRNEQFF. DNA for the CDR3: TGTGCCACCAGCAGAGATCTAAGCCGTAATGAGCAGTTCTTC.